The T cell receptor (beta chain) under discussion was sequenced for a study of blood T cell repertoires in COVID-19. Germline-derived CDR1 and CDR2 are MRHNA and SNTAGT. The CDR3 covers 14 residues. Trimming took 8 bases from V and 1 from J, leaving 14 bases between them. Repertoires were generated with immunoSEQ multiplex PCR, while TCRdb's copy carries only in-frame clones and drops some. The sample shows 250,000 or so clones, 83% of them seen only once. This clone occurred once. V usage is TRBV6-4 and J usage is TRBJ2-5, with D uncertain. The TCR was taken from a woman between 40 and 55 years old who had been exposed to COVID-19. The sequenced sample consisted of PBMCs or T cells enriched from blood (not recorded which). CDR3 bases: TGTGCCAGCGCCAGGCCGTCGGCCCAAGAGACCCAGTACTTC. Protein sequence: CASARPSAQETQYF.